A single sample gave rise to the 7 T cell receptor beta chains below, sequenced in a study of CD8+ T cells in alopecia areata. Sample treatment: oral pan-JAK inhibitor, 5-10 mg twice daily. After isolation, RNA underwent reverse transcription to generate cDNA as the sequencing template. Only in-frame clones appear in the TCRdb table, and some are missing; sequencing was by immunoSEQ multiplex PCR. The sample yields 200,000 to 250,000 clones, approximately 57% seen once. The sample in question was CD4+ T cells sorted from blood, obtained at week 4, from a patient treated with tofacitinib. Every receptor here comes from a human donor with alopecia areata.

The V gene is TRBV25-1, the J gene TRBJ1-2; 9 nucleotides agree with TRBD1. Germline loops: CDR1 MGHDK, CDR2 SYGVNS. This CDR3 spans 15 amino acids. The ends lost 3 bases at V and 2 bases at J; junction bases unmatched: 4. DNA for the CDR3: TGTGCCAGCAGTGATTGGGACAGGGTGAACTATGGCTACACCTTC. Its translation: CASSDWDRVNYGYTF.

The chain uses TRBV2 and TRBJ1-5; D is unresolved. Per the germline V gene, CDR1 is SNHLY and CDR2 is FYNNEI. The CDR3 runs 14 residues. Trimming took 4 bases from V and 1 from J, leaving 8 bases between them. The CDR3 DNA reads TGTGCCAGCAGTGTAGAGGACAGCAATCAGCCCCAGCATTTT. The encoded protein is CASSVEDSNQPQHF.

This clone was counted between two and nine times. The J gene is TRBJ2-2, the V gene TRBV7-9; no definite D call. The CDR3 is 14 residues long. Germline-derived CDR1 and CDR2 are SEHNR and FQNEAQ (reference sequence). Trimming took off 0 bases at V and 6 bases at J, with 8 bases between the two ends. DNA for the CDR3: TGTGCCAGCAGCTTAGCATGGGGTTCCGGGGAGCTGTTTTTT. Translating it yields CASSLAWGSGELFF. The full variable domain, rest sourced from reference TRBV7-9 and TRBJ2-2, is DTGVSQNPRHKITKRGQNVTFRCDPISEHNRLYWYRQTLGQGPEFLTYFQNEAQLEKSRLLSDRFSAERPKGSFSTLEIQRTEQGDSAMYLCASSLAWGSGELFFGEGSRLTVL.

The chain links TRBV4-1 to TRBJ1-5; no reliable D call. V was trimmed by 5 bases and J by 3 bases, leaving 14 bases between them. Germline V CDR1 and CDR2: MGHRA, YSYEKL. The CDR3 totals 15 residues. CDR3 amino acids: CASSKVTGNNQPQHF. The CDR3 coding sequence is TGCGCCAGCAGCAAAGTGACTGGCAACAATCAGCCCCAGCATTTT.

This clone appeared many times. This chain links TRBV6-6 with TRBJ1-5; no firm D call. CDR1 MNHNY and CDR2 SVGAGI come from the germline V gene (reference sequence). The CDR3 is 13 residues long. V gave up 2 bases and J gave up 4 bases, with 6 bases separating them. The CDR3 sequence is CASSYTVNQPQHF. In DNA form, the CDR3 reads TGTGCCAGCAGTTACACGGTTAATCAGCCCCAGCATTTT.

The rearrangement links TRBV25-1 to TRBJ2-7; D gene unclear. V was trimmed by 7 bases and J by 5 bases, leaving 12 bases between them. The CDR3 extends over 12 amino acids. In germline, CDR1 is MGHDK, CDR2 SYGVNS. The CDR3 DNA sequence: TGTGCCAGCACGAGCTCTAACCACGAGCAGTACTTC. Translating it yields CASTSSNHEQYF.

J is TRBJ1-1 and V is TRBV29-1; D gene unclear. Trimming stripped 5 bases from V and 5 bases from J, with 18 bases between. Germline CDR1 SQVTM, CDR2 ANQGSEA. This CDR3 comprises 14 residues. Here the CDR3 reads CSVRRTAVRTEAFF. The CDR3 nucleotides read TGCAGCGTTCGCCGGACGGCGGTGAGGACTGAAGCTTTCTTT. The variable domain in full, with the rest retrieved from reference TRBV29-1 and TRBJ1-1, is SAVISQKPSRDICQRGTSLTIQCQVDSQVTMMFWYRQQPGQSLTLIATANQGSEATYESGFVIDKFPISRPNLTFSTLTVSNMSPEDSSIYLCSVRRTAVRTEAFFGQGTRLTVV.